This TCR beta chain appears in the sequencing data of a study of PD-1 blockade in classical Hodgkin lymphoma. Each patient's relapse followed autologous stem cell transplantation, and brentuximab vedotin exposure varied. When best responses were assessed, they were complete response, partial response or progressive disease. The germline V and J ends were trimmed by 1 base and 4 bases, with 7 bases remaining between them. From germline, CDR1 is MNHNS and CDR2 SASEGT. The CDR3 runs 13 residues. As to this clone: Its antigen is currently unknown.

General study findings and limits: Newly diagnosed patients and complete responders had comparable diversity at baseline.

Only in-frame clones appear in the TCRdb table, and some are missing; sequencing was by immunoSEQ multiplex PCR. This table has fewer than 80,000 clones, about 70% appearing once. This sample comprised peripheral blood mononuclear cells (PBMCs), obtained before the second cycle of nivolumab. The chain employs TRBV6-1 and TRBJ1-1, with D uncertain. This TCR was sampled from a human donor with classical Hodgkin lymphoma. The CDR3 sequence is CASSEGISTEAFF. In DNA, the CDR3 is TGTGCCAGCAGTGAAGGGATTAGCACTGAAGCTTTCTTT.